These 2 T cell receptor beta chains originate from one sample sequenced in a study of blood T cell repertoires in COVID-19. Profiled with immunoSEQ multiplex PCR; TCRdb holds only in-frame clones, not every one. The table has approximately 150,000 clones, about 76% seen once. What was sequenced was peripheral blood. The receptors originated from a human donor in a cohort sampled during active COVID-19.

V is TRBV7-3 and J is TRBJ2-7; 11 bases map to TRBD1. Germline trimming cut 3 bases from V and 6 bases from J; bases unmatched to any gene: 1. This CDR3 has 13 amino acids. The germline V gene has CDR1 SGHTA and CDR2 FQGTGA. CDR3 bases: TGTGCCAGCAGCTTCGGACAGGGGGCCGAGCAGTACTTC. Its protein is CASSFGQGAEQYF.

This clone was detected once. The chain couples TRBV28 to TRBJ2-7; 7 bases are shared with TRBD1. The ends lost 5 bases at V and 1 base at J; junction bases unmatched: 8. CDR3 length: 15 amino acids. Per germline, CDR1 MDHEN and CDR2 SYDVKM. CDR3 region: CASSGDRVVSYEQYF. CDR3 coding DNA: TGTGCCAGCAGTGGCGACAGGGTAGTTTCCTACGAGCAGTACTTC.